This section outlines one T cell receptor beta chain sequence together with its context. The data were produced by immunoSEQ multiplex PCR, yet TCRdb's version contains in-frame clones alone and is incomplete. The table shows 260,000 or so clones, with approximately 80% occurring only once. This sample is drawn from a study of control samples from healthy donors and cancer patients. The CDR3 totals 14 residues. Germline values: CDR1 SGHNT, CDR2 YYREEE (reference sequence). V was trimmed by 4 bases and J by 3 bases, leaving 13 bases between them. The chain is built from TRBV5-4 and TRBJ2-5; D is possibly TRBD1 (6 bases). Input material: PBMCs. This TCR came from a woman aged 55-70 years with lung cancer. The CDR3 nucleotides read TGTGCCAGCAGCCAGGACAGAACCAAAGAGACCCAGTACTTC. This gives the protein CASSQDRTKETQYF.